These 20 T cell receptor beta chains were sequenced from one sample in a study of OX40 agonist ivuxolimab in advanced cancers. The data were produced by immunoSEQ multiplex PCR, yet TCRdb's version contains in-frame clones alone and is incomplete. The sample consists of 77,000 or so clones, roughly 90% of them appearing once. This specimen consisted of CD4+ or CD8+ T cells sorted from blood, obtained in a trial of the OX40 agonist ivuxolimab. The receptor source for this set is an adult with an advanced solid tumor such as melanoma, head and neck, liver or kidney cancer.

The rearrangement uses TRBV7-8 and TRBJ1-1, with 9 bases that match TRBD1. J lost 5 bases, V lost 0 bases, and 7 bases had no gene match. The CDR3 extends over 16 amino acids. Germline V lookup: CDR1 SGHVS, CDR2 FQNEAQ. In DNA, the CDR3 is TGTGCCAGCAGCTTAGCGACAGGGGGGAGAACGACTGAAGCTTTCTTT. It is translated as CASSLATGGRTTEAFF.

The J gene is TRBJ1-4, the V gene TRBV7-9; D uncertain. This CDR3 has 16 amino acids. V lost 5 bases and J 4 bases, leaving 17 bases between the germline ends. CDR1 is SEHNR, CDR2 FQNEAQ, per germline (reference sequence). The CDR3 DNA reads TGTGCCAGCAGCGCCCAGGCCCCACCGATTAATGAAAAACTGTTTTTT. This encodes CASSAQAPPINEKLFF.

The rearrangement uses TRBV10-3 and TRBJ2-7, with unresolved D. CDR3 length equals 13 residues. Germline V gene data show CDR1 as ENHRY and CDR2 as SYGVKD. The V end lost 7 bases, the J end lost 0 bases, and 10 bases lay between the germline ends. The CDR3: CAIKEAASYEQYF. CDR3 DNA: TGTGCCATCAAAGAGGCGGCCTCCTACGAGCAGTACTTC.

The chain recombines TRBV7-3 with TRBJ2-7; D may be TRBD1 or TRBD2 (5 bases each). Looked up from germline, CDR1 is SGHTA and CDR2 is FQGTGA. V shed 2 bases and J shed 5 bases, with 13 bases lying between them. The CDR3 length is 14 residues. In nucleotides, the CDR3 is TGTGCCAGCAGCTTATATGGGGGACCCCACGAGCAGTACTTC. Protein product: CASSLYGGPHEQYF.

This chain joins TRBV18 and TRBJ2-7; TRBD1 aligns across 7 bases. The length of the CDR3 is 14 residues. Unmatched junction bases numbered 4, after V lost 2 bases and J lost 3 bases. Germline CDR1 and CDR2: KGHSH and LQKENI. The CDR3, as DNA: TGTGCCAGCTCACCAACAGGGGCGAGCTACGAGCAGTACTTC. Its translation: CASSPTGASYEQYF.

V usage is TRBV9 and J usage is TRBJ2-1; no clear D gene. Germline values: CDR1 SGDLS, CDR2 YYNGEE. This CDR3 region has 11 residues. The V end lost 0 bases, the J end lost 12 bases, and 7 bases lay between the germline ends. The CDR3, as DNA: TGTGCCAGCAGCGTAGGGCCCAGGCAGTTCTTC. Protein: CASSVGPRQFF.

V is TRBV7-6 and J is TRBJ2-3, with D tentatively TRBD2 (6 bases). CDR3 size: 13 residues. Trimming removed 6 bases at V and 0 bases at J, with 7 bases between. Per germline, CDR1 SGHVS and CDR2 FNYEAQ. The DNA of the CDR3 is TGTGCCAGCAGGGGGAGGAGCACAGATACGCAGTATTTT. Amino acid sequence: CASRGRSTDTQYF. The complete variable domain, with remaining parts taken from reference TRBV7-6 and TRBJ2-3, reads GAGVSQSPRYKVTKRGQDVALRCDPISGHVSLYWYRQALGQGPEFLTYFNYEAQQDKSGLPNDRFSAERPEGSISTLTIQRTEQRDSAMYRCASRGRSTDTQYFGPGTRLTVL.

This chain uses TRBV5-1 with TRBJ2-2; TRBD1 agrees at 9 bases. The V and J ends lost 4 bases and 5 bases, in that order; junction bases with no gene match: 6. The CDR3 loop spans 15 amino acids. Germline V gene lookup returns CDR1 SGHRS and CDR2 YFSETQ. The CDR3 coding sequence is TGCGCCAGCAGCCCGTGGACAGGGGAAACCGGGGAGCTGTTTTTT. Translation gives CASSPWTGETGELFF.

V usage is TRBV29-1 and J usage is TRBJ2-7; no reliable D call. This CDR3 is built from 13 residues. Trimming took off 1 base at V and 4 bases at J, with 11 bases between the two ends. Germline lookup yields CDR1 SQVTM and CDR2 ANQGSEA. CDR3: CSVEGTSHYEQYF. Here the CDR3 DNA reads TGCAGCGTTGAAGGGACCTCCCATTACGAGCAGTACTTC.

This clone occurred once. This chain uses TRBV19 with TRBJ2-2; possible D gene TRBD2, 6 bases. The germline CDR1 and CDR2 sequences are LNHDA and SQIVND (reference sequence). The CDR3 runs 15 residues. Deletions cut 1 base from V and 6 bases from J, with 12 bases between. The CDR3 reads CASSIGPGGSGELFF. As DNA, the CDR3 is TGTGCCAGTAGTATAGGGCCAGGAGGGTCCGGGGAGCTGTTTTTT.

In its sample, this clone was seen once. V gene TRBV7-9 combines with J gene TRBJ1-2; D is perhaps TRBD1 (6 bases). This CDR3 region has 15 residues. The V and J ends lost 0 bases and 1 base respectively, with 9 bases between them. CDR1 is SEHNR and CDR2 is FQNEAQ in the germline V gene (reference sequence). CDR3 nucleotide sequence: TGTGCCAGCAGCTTAGCTCGGGGGCGTAACTATGGCTACACCTTC. It is translated as CASSLARGRNYGYTF.

J is TRBJ2-2 and V is TRBV6-5, with TRBD2 identical over 8 bases. This CDR3 comprises 16 residues. The germline gives CDR1 MNHEY, CDR2 SVGAGI. Germline trimming cut 0 bases from V and 4 bases from J; bases unmatched to any gene: 4. The CDR3 DNA follows: TGTGCCAGCAGTTACTCGACTAGCGTTGGCACCGGGGAGCTGTTTTTT. Amino acid sequence: CASSYSTSVGTGELFF.

As to this clone: Distinct nucleotide sequences in the sample also encode this CDR3. The chain employs TRBV5-1 and TRBJ1-1, with TRBD1 identical over 8 bases. This CDR3 contains 14 residues. V was clipped by 0 bases and J by 5 bases; unmatched bases: 3. The V gene's germline CDR1 is SGHRS and CDR2 YFSETQ. CDR3 residues: CASSLGQGKTEAFF. The DNA for the CDR3 is TGCGCCAGCAGCTTGGGACAGGGGAAAACTGAAGCTTTCTTT.

The chain uses TRBV9 and TRBJ2-3, with D perhaps assigned TRBD1 or TRBD2 (5 bases each). Looked up from germline, CDR1 is SGDLS and CDR2 is YYNGEE. Trimming cost V 1 base and J 0 bases, with 12 bases left between them. CDR3 size: 16 residues. The DNA for the CDR3 is TGTGCCAGCAGCGTATGGGGGACGCCTAGCACAGATACGCAGTATTTT. Protein: CASSVWGTPSTDTQYF.

Only one count was recorded for this clone. This chain connects TRBV4-2 to TRBJ2-7; TRBD1 is a possible D gene (5 bases). Germline V gene data show CDR1 as LGHNA and CDR2 as YNFKEQ. V was trimmed by 0 bases and J by 2 bases, leaving 11 bases between them. This CDR3 has 15 amino acids. CDR3 in DNA: TGTGCCAGCAGCCAAGAGGTACAGGCCACCTACGAGCAGTACTTC. It specifies CASSQEVQATYEQYF.

The rearrangement links TRBV16 to TRBJ1-1; 7 nucleotides line up with TRBD1. V was clipped by 4 bases and J by 5 bases; unmatched bases: 1. Germline lookup yields CDR1 KGHSY and CDR2 FQNENV. This CDR3 spans 12 amino acids. CDR3 residues: CASSPQGTEAFF. In nucleotides, the CDR3 is TGTGCCAGCAGCCCACAGGGGACTGAAGCTTTCTTT.

The rearrangement links TRBV27 to TRBJ2-7; 8 bases match TRBD1. Trimming at V came to 5 bases and at J to 4 bases, leaving 7 bases not matched to a gene. The germline gives CDR1 MNHEY, CDR2 SMNVEV (reference sequence). The CDR3 runs to 14 residues. The CDR3, as DNA: TGTGCCAGCAGTCCAGGGGGCGCAGGGTACGAGCAGTACTTC. The encoded protein is CASSPGGAGYEQYF.

This chain's CDR3 is CSVEKRRGGTDKETQYF. The CDR3 DNA reads as TGCAGCGTTGAAAAAAGGCGGGGGGGGACGGACAAAGAGACCCAGTACTTC. V and J are TRBV29-1 and TRBJ2-5, with 9 bases identical to TRBD2. J was trimmed by 3 bases and V by 2 bases; bases with no gene match: 13. Per the germline V gene, CDR1 is SQVTM and CDR2 is ANQGSEA. The CDR3 totals 17 residues.

The chain carries TRBV6-1 and TRBJ2-5, with 11 bases lining up with TRBD2. CDR1 and CDR2 from the germline V gene are MNHNS and SASEGT. J gave up 2 bases and V 2 bases, and 7 bases lay outside the gene matches. The CDR3 sequence is 17 residues long. CDR3 sequence: CASSESLAGGLQETQYF. CDR3 DNA: TGTGCCAGCAGTGAAAGCCTAGCGGGGGGATTACAAGAGACCCAGTACTTC.

The chain couples TRBV10-2 to TRBJ2-1; possible D gene TRBD1, 5 bases. Looked up from germline, CDR1 is WSHSY and CDR2 is SAAADI. The V end was cut by 2 bases, the J end by 4 bases, with 12 bases between. The CDR3 runs 15 residues. DNA for the CDR3: TGCGCCAGCAGTGAGCTGGGGCTAGTGTACAATGAGCAGTTCTTC. It encodes CASSELGLVYNEQFF.